This record covers a single TCR beta chain. Its antigen is still unknown. A much larger clone differs from this one at a single base, so this may be a read error. CDR1 MNHEY and CDR2 SVGEGT are derived from the germline V gene. Between the V and J ends, shortened by 6 bases and 5 bases respectively, the junction contains 16 bases. The CDR3 sequence holds 15 residues, the cysteine and phenylalanine included. This entry keeps only the CDR3 DNA: 45 bases, framed from base 1. Genomic DNA served as template for TCR beta VDJ combination and CDR3 sequence profiling. An Illumina HiSeq 2000 was used for TCR repertoire sequencing. The study's own analysis went as follows. Repertoires were assessed using TRBV/TRBJ rearrangement plots, CDR3 size and DJ length profiles, and Simpson's diversity index. The most abundant DNA sequence in the deep sequencing data was taken as the immunodominant clone. CDR3 amino acid sequences were checked for sharing across subjects and were also compared against the VDJdb database and published repertoires. Using fastp trimming at Q25 and MiXCR clonotype assembly, TCRdb reanalyzed the public sequencing data and kept in-frame beta chains. Each entry is one CDR3 protein sequence, shown with its most common DNA and genes. The V and J calls come from TCRdb's annotation, not from the publication. The sample profile shows around 400,000 distinct CDR3 sequences; 60% to 80% of them were found once. The ten largest clonotypes hold 3% to 4.5% of the sample.

TCR repertoires of sorted CD4+ and CD8+ blood T cells from severe aplastic anemia patients and healthy subjects were deep-sequenced in the study. Ficoll-Paque density gradient centrifugation was used to isolate peripheral blood mononuclear cells. Before DNA extraction, CD4+ and CD8+ T cells were sorted by FACS or by magnetic beads. The data stem from a study of CD8+CD57+ T cells in acquired aplastic anemia (dated by TCRdb to 2016 to 2019). With regard to the full study: A mean of roughly 2.9 ug of DNA, ranging from roughly 0.19 to 27.4 ug, was extracted from sorted CD4+ and CD8+ cells. Healthy donor samples averaged about 10 million reads for CD4+ and roughly 12 million for CD8+ cells.

Study-wide findings and limitations: Although twenty-nine CD8+ CDR3 sequences were shared by patients and controls, these sequences appeared highly expressed in patients and within the immunodominant clones of patients. No significant difference in CD8+ Simpson's diversity was found between patients and healthy controls (P=0.060).

The rearranged segments are TRBV6-2 or TRBV6-3 and TRBJ1-4; the D gene is possibly TRBD1, with 5 bases matching. The receptor's source is a human donor in good health, serving as a control. Sequences were obtained from sorted CD4+, CD8+, or CD8+CD57+ T cells (not recorded which) from PBMCs. The bases are TGTGCCAGCAGGTCGGGACGCTGGCAAAATGAAAAACTGTTTTTT. Its translation reads: CASRSGRWQNEKLFF.